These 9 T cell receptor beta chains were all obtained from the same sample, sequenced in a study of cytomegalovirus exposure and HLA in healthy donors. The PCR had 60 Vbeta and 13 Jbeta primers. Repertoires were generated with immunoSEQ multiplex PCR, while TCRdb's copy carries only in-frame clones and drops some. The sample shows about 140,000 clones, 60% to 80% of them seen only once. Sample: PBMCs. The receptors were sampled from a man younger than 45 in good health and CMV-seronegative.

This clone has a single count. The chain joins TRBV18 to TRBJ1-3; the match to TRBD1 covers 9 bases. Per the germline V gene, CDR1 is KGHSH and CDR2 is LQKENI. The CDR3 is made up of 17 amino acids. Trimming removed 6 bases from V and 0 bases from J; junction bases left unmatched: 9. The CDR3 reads CASSSGQGNFSGNTIYF. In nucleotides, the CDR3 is TGTGCCAGCTCTTCCGGACAGGGGAACTTCTCTGGAAACACCATATATTTT.

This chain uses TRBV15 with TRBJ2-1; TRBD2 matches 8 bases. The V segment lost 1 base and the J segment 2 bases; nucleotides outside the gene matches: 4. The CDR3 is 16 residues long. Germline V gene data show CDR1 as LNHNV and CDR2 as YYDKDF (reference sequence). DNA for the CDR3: TGTGCCACCAGCAGAGTTAGCGGGATTGCCTACAATGAGCAGTTCTTC. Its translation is CATSRVSGIAYNEQFF.

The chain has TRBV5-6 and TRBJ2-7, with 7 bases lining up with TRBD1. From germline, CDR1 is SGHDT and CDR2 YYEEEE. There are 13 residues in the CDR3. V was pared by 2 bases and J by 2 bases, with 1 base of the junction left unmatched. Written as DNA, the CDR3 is TGTGCCAGCAGCTTCCAGGGGGCCTACGAGCAGTACTTC. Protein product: CASSFQGAYEQYF.

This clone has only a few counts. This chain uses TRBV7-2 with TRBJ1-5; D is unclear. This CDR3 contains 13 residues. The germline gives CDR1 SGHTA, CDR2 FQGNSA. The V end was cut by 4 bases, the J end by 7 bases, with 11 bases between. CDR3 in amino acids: CASSYRGQQPQHF. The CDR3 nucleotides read TGTGCCAGCAGCTACAGAGGGCAGCAGCCCCAGCATTTT.

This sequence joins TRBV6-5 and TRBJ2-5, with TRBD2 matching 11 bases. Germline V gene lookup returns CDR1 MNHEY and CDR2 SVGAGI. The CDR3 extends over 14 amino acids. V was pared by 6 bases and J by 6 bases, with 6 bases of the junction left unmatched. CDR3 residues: CASRLAGGQQTQYF. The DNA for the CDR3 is TGTGCCAGCAGATTAGCGGGAGGGCAACAGACCCAGTACTTC.

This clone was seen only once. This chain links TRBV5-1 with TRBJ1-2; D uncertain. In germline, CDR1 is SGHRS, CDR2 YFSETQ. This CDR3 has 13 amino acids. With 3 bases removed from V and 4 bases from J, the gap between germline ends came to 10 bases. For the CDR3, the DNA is TGCGCCAGCAGCTCTGAACCGGTCTATGGCTACACCTTC. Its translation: CASSSEPVYGYTF.

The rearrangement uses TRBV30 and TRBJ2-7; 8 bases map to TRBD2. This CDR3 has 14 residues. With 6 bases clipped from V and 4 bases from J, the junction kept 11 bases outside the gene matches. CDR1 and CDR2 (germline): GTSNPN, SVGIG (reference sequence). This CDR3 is CACSKLAETYEQYF. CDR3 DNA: TGTGCCTGCAGCAAACTAGCGGAGACGTACGAGCAGTACTTC.

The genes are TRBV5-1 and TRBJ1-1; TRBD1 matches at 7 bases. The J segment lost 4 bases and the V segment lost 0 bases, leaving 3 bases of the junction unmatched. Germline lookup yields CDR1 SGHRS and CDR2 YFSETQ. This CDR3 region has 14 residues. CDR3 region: CASSLGPGGTEAFF. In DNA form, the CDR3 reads TGCGCCAGCAGCTTGGGGCCAGGGGGCACTGAAGCTTTCTTT.

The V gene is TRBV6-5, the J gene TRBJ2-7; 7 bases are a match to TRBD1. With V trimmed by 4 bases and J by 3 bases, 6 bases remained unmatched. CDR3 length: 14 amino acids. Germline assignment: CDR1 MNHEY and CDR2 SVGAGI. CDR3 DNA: TGTGCCAGCAGTTTACAGGGGCCAGACTACGAGCAGTACTTC. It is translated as CASSLQGPDYEQYF.